This T cell receptor beta chain was identified during a study of naive and memory T cell subsets. General study findings and limits: Potentially, T cell activation and differentiation skew this RNA-based measurement.

Four PCR rounds used nested alpha and beta constant region primers plus the SP2 primer. Blood and skin TCR RNA was reverse transcribed with alpha and beta constant primers. TCRdb redid the calling of the 5' RACE reads with MiXCR, one entry per CDR3 protein. Among 45,000 to 55,000 distinct CDR3 sequences, around 5% were seen once, and the ten largest hold around 0.84%. CDR1 SGHTA and CDR2 FQGNSA come from the germline V gene. V shed 5 bases, J shed 4 bases, and the junction held 9 bases outside the gene matches. The CDR3 length is 17 residues. This clonotype was detected ten times or more. The antigen is unknown. The library had UMIs added by 3' ligation of an oligonucleotide to TCR cDNA. Whole-blood samples were 2.5 to 3 ml of peripheral blood from healthy adult volunteers. Cells were not sorted; total RNA input targeted about 1 to 1000 ng.

V usage is TRBV7-2 and J usage is TRBJ2-3, with 13 bases aligning to TRBD2. This clonotype was sampled from a female donor in good health. The DNA of the CDR3 is TGTGCCAGCAGCAGCCCCCCACTAGCGGGAGGGCCAGATACGCAGTATTTT. Its translation is CASSSPPLAGGPDTQYF.